One and the same sample provided the 11 T cell receptor beta chains below, sequenced in a study of blood T cell repertoires in COVID-19. TCRdb's copy holds only in-frame clones and misses some; the assay was immunoSEQ multiplex PCR. This sample has 130,000 to 150,000 clones; roughly 90% occur once, and the top ten carry about 10%. The sequenced sample consisted of peripheral blood. These receptors were taken from a man aged 45-65 years with active or convalescent COVID-19.

The chain recombines TRBV7-9 with TRBJ1-1; D is unclear. The germline gives CDR1 SEHNR, CDR2 FQNEAQ (reference sequence). Trimming stripped 5 bases from V and 1 base from J, with 14 bases between. CDR3 length: 15 residues. The CDR3 loop is CASSAQGVGNTEAFF. The CDR3 DNA is TGTGCCAGCAGCGCGCAAGGAGTCGGGAACACTGAAGCTTTCTTT.

The rearrangement links TRBV5-1 to TRBJ2-7; D possibly corresponds to TRBD2 (5 bases). Deletions cut 0 bases from V and 3 bases from J, with 10 bases between. Germline loops: CDR1 SGHRS, CDR2 YFSETQ. The CDR3 totals 14 residues. The CDR3 sequence is CASSLAGLGYEQYF. The CDR3, as DNA: TGCGCCAGCAGCTTGGCGGGGTTGGGCTACGAGCAGTACTTC.

The chain links TRBV28 to TRBJ2-7; TRBD2 aligns across 10 bases. The CDR3 has 16 amino acids. V shed 6 bases, J shed 1 base, and the junction held 9 bases outside the gene matches. CDR1 MDHEN and CDR2 SYDVKM come from the germline V gene. The CDR3 bases are TGTGCCAGCAGATCGGCTAGCGGGAGAGGGTCCTACGAGCAGTACTTC. This codes for CASRSASGRGSYEQYF. The full variable domain, completed using reference TRBV28 and TRBJ2-7, is DVKVTQSSRYLVKRTGEKVFLECVQDMDHENMFWYRQDPGLGLRLIYFSYDVKMKEKGDIPEGYSVSREKKERFSLILESASTNQTSMYLCASRSASGRGSYEQYFGPGTRLTVT.

The CDR3: CASSLDRSKFF. The CDR3 nucleotides read TGTGCCAGCAGCTTAGATCGGTCGAAGTTCTTC. The chain carries TRBV11-2 and TRBJ2-1; D remains unclear. The V end was cut by 0 bases, the J end by 14 bases, with 8 bases between. Germline CDR1 reads SGHAT; CDR2 reads FQNNGV. The CDR3 loop spans 11 amino acids. The full variable domain, its missing parts supplied by reference TRBV11-2 and TRBJ2-1, is EAGVAQSPRYKIIEKRQSVAFWCNPISGHATLYWYQQILGQGPKLLIQFQNNGVVDDSQLPKDRFSAERLKGVDSTLKIQPAKLEDSAVYLCASSLDRSKFFGPGTRLTVL.

CDR3 amino acids: CATSRDRTGQPQHF. The CDR3 coding sequence is TGTGCCACCAGCAGAGATCGTACGGGGCAGCCCCAGCATTTT. This chain connects TRBV15 to TRBJ1-5; no reliable D call. Between the trimmed V and J ends, which lost 0 bases and 7 bases, there was a span of 10 bases. CDR1 and CDR2 from the germline V gene are LNHNV and YYDKDF (reference sequence). The CDR3 loop spans 14 amino acids. Drawing the rest from reference TRBV15 and TRBJ1-5, the complete variable domain is DAMVIQNPRYQVTQFGKPVTLSCSQTLNHNVMYWYQQKSSQAPKLLFHYYDKDFNNEADTPDNFQSRRPNTSFCFLDIRSPGLGDTAMYLCATSRDRTGQPQHFGDGTRLSIL.

The gene calls are TRBV7-9 and TRBJ1-2; 9 positions match TRBD1. This CDR3 comprises 16 residues. The germline V gene has CDR1 SEHNR and CDR2 FQNEAQ (reference sequence). V lost 5 bases and J lost 5; bases outside the gene matches: 12. CDR3 in DNA: TGTGCCAGCAGCGCCCTATTAAGGGACAGGGAATATGGCTACACCTTC. The encoded protein is CASSALLRDREYGYTF.

The rearrangement joins TRBV13 to TRBJ1-2; 7 bases line up with TRBD1. The CDR3 runs 13 residues. CDR1 and CDR2 (germline): PRHDT, FYEKMQ (reference sequence). Trimming removed 3 bases from V and 8 bases from J; junction bases left unmatched: 6. The CDR3 loop reads CASSLRGLYGYTF. CDR3 in DNA: TGTGCCAGCAGCTTGAGGGGGCTTTACGGCTACACCTTC. The full variable domain, completed using reference TRBV13 and TRBJ1-2, is AAGVIQSPRHLIKEKRETATLKCYPIPRHDTVYWYQQGPGQDPQFLISFYEKMQSDKGSIPDRFSAQQFSDYHSELNMSSLELGDSALYFCASSLRGLYGYTFGSGTRLTVV.

This clone has a single count. This chain connects TRBV7-9 to TRBJ2-7; TRBD1 agrees at 11 bases. The CDR3 loop spans 15 amino acids. V shed 1 base and J 2 bases; nucleotides not matched to a gene: 1. The V gene's germline CDR1 is SEHNR and CDR2 FQNEAQ (reference sequence). CDR3 region: CASSLGGQGAYEQYF. The DNA of the CDR3 is TGTGCCAGCAGCTTAGGGGGACAGGGGGCCTACGAGCAGTACTTC. The full variable domain, its missing parts supplied by reference TRBV7-9 and TRBJ2-7, is DTGVSQNPRHKITKRGQNVTFRCDPISEHNRLYWYRQTLGQGPEFLTYFQNEAQLEKSRLLSDRFSAERPKGSFSTLEIQRTEQGDSAMYLCASSLGGQGAYEQYFGPGTRLTVT.

The CDR3 DNA follows: TGTGCCAGCAGCCCTCAAGGGGCAGGGTGGGAGCAGTACTTC. Its translation: CASSPQGAGWEQYF. The rearrangement uses TRBV7-9 and TRBJ2-7; TRBD1 might be the D (5 bases). Trimming took off 5 bases at V and 7 bases at J, with 18 bases between the two ends. Looked up from germline, CDR1 is SEHNR and CDR2 is FQNEAQ (reference sequence). The CDR3 has 14 amino acids.

This chain links TRBV7-9 with TRBJ2-6, with D possibly being TRBD1 (6 bases). Trimming pared 5 bases from V and 3 bases from J, leaving 11 bases between. The germline CDR1 and CDR2 sequences are SEHNR and FQNEAQ (reference sequence). The CDR3 is made up of 15 amino acids. CDR3 loop: CASSEQGGGANVLTF. CDR3 nucleotide sequence: TGTGCCAGCAGCGAACAGGGTGGTGGGGCCAACGTCCTGACTTTC.

The chain couples TRBV9 to TRBJ2-1; 7 bases map to TRBD2. The CDR3 runs 15 residues. From germline, CDR1 is SGDLS and CDR2 YYNGEE. V shed 1 base, J shed 0 bases, and the junction held 1 base outside the gene matches. CDR3 protein: CASSVTGGSYNEQFF. The CDR3 DNA sequence: TGTGCCAGCAGCGTAACGGGAGGCTCCTACAATGAGCAGTTCTTC. The full variable domain, completed using reference TRBV9 and TRBJ2-1, is DSGVTQTPKHLITATGQRVTLRCSPRSGDLSVYWYQQSLDQGLQFLIQYYNGEERAKGNILERFSAQQFPDLHSELNLSSLELGDSALYFCASSVTGGSYNEQFFGPGTRLTVL.